Listed here are 29 T cell receptor beta chains from one sample, sequenced in a study of tumor-infiltrating lymphocytes in primary liver carcinoma. Germline DNA was also extracted, and blood RNA derived from unsorted whole blood. The input was 450 to 500 ng total RNA; TCR beta cDNA was made from it with a constant-region primer. Libraries for TCR beta were built through three nested multiplex PCR rounds, which together made up a slightly modified ARM-PCR procedure. The two initial PCR rounds, around 10 cycles each, used TRBV1-TRBV30 forward and C-beta reverse primers. Using its own MiXCR run on the multiplex PCR reads, TCRdb lists one record per CDR3 protein. The top ten hold over 15% of the sample, which has hundreds of thousands of distinct CDR3 sequences, approximately 58% seen once. Sequencing was performed on peripheral blood. These receptor sequences come from a woman aged 25-40 years with primary liver carcinoma and hepatitis B virus infection.

This clonotype was detected ten times or more. This chain links TRBV6-5 with TRBJ1-5, with TRBD1 matching over 7 bases. Trimming took 5 bases from V and 11 from J; bases not matched to a gene: 9. Per the germline V gene, CDR1 is MNHEY and CDR2 is SVGAGI. This CDR3 contains 13 residues. The CDR3 sequence: CASSQTGTAAQHF. CDR3 in DNA: TGTGCCAGCAGTCAGACAGGGACGGCGGCCCAGCATTTT.

This clonotype has at least ten counts. This rearrangement joins TRBV29-1 to TRBJ2-5; a weak D match, TRBD1 (5 bases). V lost 6 bases to trimming and J lost 2 bases, with 13 bases between them. CDR3 length: 13 amino acids. Germline lookup yields CDR1 SQVTM and CDR2 ANQGSEA. The CDR3 reads CSVQGPAQETQYF. The CDR3 nucleotides are TGCAGCGTCCAGGGCCCCGCTCAAGAGACCCAGTACTTC. The full variable domain, in which reference TRBV29-1 and TRBJ2-5 provide the parts outside the CDR3, is SAVISQKPSRDICQRGTSLTIQCQVDSQVTMMFWYRQQPGQSLTLIATANQGSEATYESGFVIDKFPISRPNLTFSTLTVSNMSPEDSSIYLCSVQGPAQETQYFGPGTRLLVL.

Ten or more counts support this clonotype. The chain links TRBV11-3 to TRBJ2-7; the match to TRBD1 covers 9 bases. The CDR3 is 15 amino acids. CDR1 and CDR2 from the germline V gene are SGHNT and YENEEA. Losses at the gene ends were 6 bases for V and 6 bases for J; bases not matched to a gene: 12. CDR3 sequence reads: CASSQTGTGSREQYF. In DNA, the CDR3 is TGTGCCAGCAGTCAAACCGGGACAGGGTCTCGCGAGCAGTACTTC.

J is TRBJ1-5 and V is TRBV5-6; the D is unclear. Germline CDR1 is SGHDT and CDR2 is YYEEEE. This CDR3 comprises 16 residues. V was clipped by 4 bases and J by 1 base, with 15 bases between them. CDR3 in DNA: TGTGCCAGCAGCCCCGGCGGTCTCTTCAGCAATCAGCCCCAGCATTTT. Protein sequence: CASSPGGLFSNQPQHF.

CDR3 sequence: CASSLRSEPLSSYNEQFF. CDR3 nucleotide sequence: TGTGCCAGCAGCCTGCGGTCCGAGCCCCTAAGCTCCTACAATGAGCAGTTCTTC. V gene TRBV11-3 combines with J gene TRBJ2-1; D ambiguous. Germline lookup yields CDR1 SGHNT and CDR2 YENEEA. This CDR3 comprises 18 residues. Trimming removed 5 bases from V and 0 bases from J, with 20 bases in between.

Comments on this clonotype: At one of its ends the junction is not consistent with the germline gene, which may arise from a read error. The rearrangement joins TRBV6-5 to TRBJ1-3; D ambiguous. The CDR3 totals 15 residues. Germline lookup yields CDR1 MNHEY and CDR2 SVGAGI. The CDR3 coding sequence is TGTGCCAGCAGTTCGGACGGTCTGACGGGAAACACCACATATTTT. It specifies CASSSDGLTGNTTYF.

V is TRBV4-2 and J is TRBJ2-7; D ambiguous. The CDR3 covers 14 residues. The germline V gene encodes CDR1 LGHNA and CDR2 YNFKEQ. V gave up 2 bases and J gave up 2 bases, with 10 bases separating them. The CDR3 is CASSQRMTTYEQYF. In DNA, the CDR3 is TGTGCCAGCAGCCAACGAATGACCACCTACGAGCAGTACTTC.

The V gene is TRBV12-3 or TRBV12-4, the J gene TRBJ2-5; 12 nucleotides line up with TRBD1. Trimming at V came to 6 bases and at J to 5 bases, leaving 7 bases not matched to a gene. This CDR3 has 15 residues. The CDR3 DNA is TGTGCCAGCAGGGGGACAGGGGGCAATCGGGAGACCCAGTACTTC. Translating gives CASRGTGGNRETQYF.

As to this clonotype: The junction departs from germline at one end; a sequencing error may be responsible. The chain has TRBV12-3 or TRBV12-4 and TRBJ2-2; D unresolved. The CDR3 has 13 amino acids. Here the CDR3 DNA reads TGTGCCAGTAGTTCACAGAACACCGGGGAGCTGTTTTTT. Translating it yields CASSSQNTGELFF.

On this clonotype itself: The conserved phenylalanine or tryptophan normally closing the CDR3 is absent here, so this likely arose from a read error. No DNA is shown, since the ends of the CDR3 on it are uncertain; the CDR3 is the one TCRdb lists. The chain employs TRBV11-3 and TRBJ2-7; the D call in the table, TRBD1, was not verified against the DNA. Germline V gene sequence: CDR1 SGHNT, CDR2 YENEEA. Termini included, the CDR3 measures 13 amino acids. The CDR3 sequence: CASSLGREAGQYS.

This chain uses TRBV11-2 with TRBJ1-4; D is uncertain. Trimming cost V 2 bases and J 7 bases, with 17 bases left between them. From germline, CDR1 is SGHAT and CDR2 FQNNGV. This CDR3 has 16 amino acids. The CDR3: CASSLNRATMSEKLFF. CDR3 nucleotides: TGTGCCAGCAGCTTAAATCGTGCAACTATGAGTGAAAAACTGTTTTTT.

Remarks on this clonotype: A read error is possible here, since a much larger clone lies one base away. The rearrangement links TRBV29-1 to TRBJ2-7; D assignment may be TRBD1 or TRBD2 (6 bases each). The CDR3 loop spans 16 amino acids. Germline CDR1 SQVTM, CDR2 ANQGSEA. V was shortened by 8 bases and J by 3 bases, with 26 bases between the two germline ends. CDR3 DNA sequence: TGCAGCTTCTCCGCGTTAGGAGGGGGATCTTACTACGAGCAGTACTTC. It translates to CSFSALGGGSYYEQYF.

A remark on this clonotype: The junction does not match germline at one end; this may be a read error. V is TRBV12-3 or TRBV12-4 and J is TRBJ1-2; the D is unclear. The CDR3 has 13 amino acids. The chain's CDR3 is CTSSRRQRRGYTF. The CDR3 bases are TGTACCAGCAGTCGTAGGCAGCGGCGGGGCTACACCTTC.

This chain connects TRBV29-1 to TRBJ1-2, with D tentatively TRBD1 (5 bases). Germline V gene lookup returns CDR1 SQVTM and CDR2 ANQGSEA. Trimming shortened V by 1 base and J by 6 bases, and 15 bases separated the two germline ends. The CDR3 consists of 14 residues. The CDR3 protein is CSVEAEEGVDGYTF. The CDR3 coding sequence is TGCAGCGTTGAAGCGGAAGAAGGGGTGGATGGCTACACCTTC. Variable domain in full (rest from reference TRBV29-1 and TRBJ1-2): SAVISQKPSRDICQRGTSLTIQCQVDSQVTMMFWYRQQPGQSLTLIATANQGSEATYESGFVIDKFPISRPNLTFSTLTVSNMSPEDSSIYLCSVEAEEGVDGYTFGSGTRLTVV.

About this clonotype itself: This may be a read error: a much more frequent sequence differs by one nucleotide. The chain combines TRBV5-1 with TRBJ2-6; possibly TRBD1 for D (5 bases). V was clipped by 4 bases and J by 0 bases, with 11 bases between them. The CDR3 is 16 residues long. Germline CDR1 reads SGHRS; CDR2 reads YFSETQ. CDR3 in DNA: TGCGCCAGCAGCCCCAGGGCAGGCTCTGGGGCCAACGTCCTGACTTTC. It translates to CASSPRAGSGANVLTF.

The V call is TRBV12-3 or TRBV12-4, the J call TRBJ1-6; D gene ambiguous. This CDR3 comprises 15 residues. Trimming left V 3 bases short and J 5 bases short, with 11 bases between. CDR3 sequence reads: CASSLVRVDNSPLHF. In nucleotides, the CDR3 is TGTGCCAGCAGTTTGGTGAGAGTGGATAATTCACCCCTCCACTTT.

On this clonotype: A read error may produce the germline difference seen at one junction end. V is TRBV11-2 and J is TRBJ2-7; possibly TRBD1 for D (5 bases). Per germline, CDR1 SGHAT and CDR2 FQNNGV. The CDR3 sequence is 15 residues long. CDR3 sequence (DNA): TGTGCCAGCAGCTTAGTGAGACAGACCGCCTACGAACAGTACTTC. Translated: CASSLVRQTAYEQYF.

This rearrangement joins TRBV11-2 to TRBJ2-1; 8 nucleotides align to TRBD2. The CDR3 runs to 15 residues. V was pared by 5 bases and J by 3 bases, with 6 bases of the junction left unmatched. The germline CDR1 and CDR2 sequences are SGHAT and FQNNGV. DNA of the CDR3: TGTGCCAGCAGCCATATAGCGGGAATCTACAATGAGCAGTTCTTC. It yields the protein CASSHIAGIYNEQFF. Looking up the rest from reference TRBV11-2 and TRBJ2-1 gives the full variable domain: EAGVAQSPRYKIIEKRQSVAFWCNPISGHATLYWYQQILGQGPKLLIQFQNNGVVDDSQLPKDRFSAERLKGVDSTLKIQPAKLEDSAVYLCASSHIAGIYNEQFFGPGTRLTVL.

This clonotype was seen just once. One end of the junction varies from germline; a read error may be responsible. The chain joins TRBV11-2 to TRBJ2-7; D possibly uses TRBD1 or TRBD2 (7 bases each). Germline loops: CDR1 SGHAT, CDR2 FQNNGV. The CDR3 totals 17 residues. The CDR3, as DNA: TGTGCCAGCTGCCGAATTAGGGGAGGGGGCGCACCCTACGGGCAGTACTTC. It specifies CASCRIRGGGAPYGQYF.

This clonotype was detected only a few times. The genes are TRBV28 and TRBJ2-7, with D possibly called TRBD1 or TRBD2 (5 bases each). The germline gives CDR1 MDHEN, CDR2 SYDVKM. This CDR3 contains 14 residues. V dropped 7 bases and J dropped 3 bases, with 16 bases sitting between them. CDR3 sequence reads: CASNVPGRGYEQYF. The CDR3 DNA follows: TGTGCCAGCAACGTACCGGGACGGGGCTACGAGCAGTACTTC.

With regard to this clonotype: A much more abundant neighbour one base away suggests this may be a read error. V usage is TRBV4-3 and J usage is TRBJ2-3; tentative D call: TRBD2 (8 bases). The CDR3 has 20 amino acids. Germline assignment: CDR1 LGHNA and CDR2 YSLEER. The CDR3 DNA reads as TGCGCCAGCAGCCGCAAATGGACCTCGGCGGGAGGTAGGGGGACAGATGCGCAGTATTTT. Protein: CASSRKWTSAGGRGTDAQYF.

The chain uses TRBV6-4 and TRBJ2-7, with 12 bases matching TRBD2. The CDR3 runs 15 residues. J lost 2 bases, V lost 7 bases, and 6 bases had no gene match. Germline CDR1 reads MRHNA; CDR2 reads SNTAGT. CDR3 sequence reads: CASTKTSGSPYEQYF. Here the CDR3 DNA reads TGTGCCAGCACCAAGACTAGCGGGAGCCCCTACGAGCAGTACTTC.

Remarks on this clonotype: A read error may account for a junction end that differs from germline. This chain uses TRBV5-1 with TRBJ1-1; 9 positions match TRBD1. Per germline, CDR1 SGHRS and CDR2 YFSETQ. The CDR3 covers 16 residues. Here the CDR3 DNA reads TGCGCCAGCAGCGCGGACAGGGGATCTTTGAACACTGAAACTTTCTTT. Its translation is CASSADRGSLNTETFF.

About this clonotype itself: Germline and junction disagree at one end, which may indicate a read error. The V call is TRBV29-1, the J call TRBJ2-3; D is possibly TRBD1 or TRBD2 (5 bases each). Germline lookup yields CDR1 SQVTM and CDR2 ANQGSEA. The CDR3 loop spans 11 amino acids. CDR3 region: CNVDEGDTQYF. For the CDR3, the DNA is TGCAACGTTGATGAGGGGGATACGCAGTATTTT.

Details on this clonotype: A much larger clonotype is one base distant, so this may be a read error. The chain combines TRBV6-2 or TRBV6-3 with TRBJ1-6; TRBD1 matches 9 bases. This CDR3 is built from 15 residues. Trimming at V came to 8 bases and at J to 11 bases, leaving 13 bases not matched to a gene. CDR1 is MNHEY, CDR2 SVGEGT, per germline. CDR3 loop: CASHPTGQGAAPLHF. Written as DNA, the CDR3 is TGTGCCAGCCATCCTACGGGACAGGGTGCGGCACCCCTCCACTTT.

The rearrangement joins TRBV4-1 to TRBJ2-3, with TRBD1 identical over 7 bases. The CDR3 has 18 amino acids. Germline trimming cut 3 bases from V and 4 bases from J; bases unmatched to any gene: 16. Looked up from germline, CDR1 is MGHRA and CDR2 is YSYEKL. The CDR3 DNA is TGCGCCAGCAGCCAGACTTTTACCCGGGACAGCTCGGCAGATACGCAGTATTTT. It translates to CASSQTFTRDSSADTQYF.

This clonotype occurred many times. The CDR3 DNA reads as TGTGCCAGCAGCTTAGTAATTAATGAGCAGTTCTTC. Encoded protein: CASSLVINEQFF. The gene calls are TRBV11-3 and TRBJ2-1; no firm D call. The germline V and J ends were trimmed by 1 base and 7 bases, with 5 bases remaining between them. The CDR3 is 12 amino acids. From germline, CDR1 is SGHNT and CDR2 YENEEA.

Ten or more counts support this clonotype. V usage is TRBV6-5 and J usage is TRBJ1-5; D not certain. Trimming removed 3 bases from V and 4 bases from J, with 7 bases in between. Germline V lookup: CDR1 MNHEY, CDR2 SVGAGI. This CDR3 comprises 13 residues. The CDR3 loop is CASSYTQNQPQHF. As DNA, the CDR3 is TGTGCCAGCAGTTATACCCAAAATCAGCCCCAGCATTTT.

This clonotype was recorded a few times. This rearrangement joins TRBV6-5 to TRBJ2-7; 8 nucleotides match TRBD2. The CDR3 length is 14 residues. The V gene's germline CDR1 is MNHEY and CDR2 SVGAGI. J was trimmed by 3 bases and V by 2 bases; bases with no gene match: 3. The CDR3 DNA sequence: TGTGCCAGCAGTTACGGGACTAGTAGCTACGAGCAGTACTTC. Amino acids: CASSYGTSSYEQYF.